This record covers a single TCR beta chain. This clonotype was counted between two and nine times. What this receptor recognizes is not known. Per-base quality was not reported, and no clone a single base away is much larger than it. For repertoire sequencing, the TCR beta CDR3 regions were amplified from RNA transcripts. HTBI primers and the Qiagen OneStep RT-PCR kit were used in a first-round RT-PCR, which was followed by a second-round multiplex PCR, size selection and purification. Libraries were sequenced paired-end with 100 bp reads on an Illumina HiSeq2000. In the original analysis: SOAPnuke was used to process the reads, removing any read that contained adapters or uncalled bases, had a mean Phred below 15, or lacked an exact match to the constant primer or identifier. High-quality paired reads were merged with COPE v1.2.5. Each unique nucleotide sequence was defined as a clonotype, and clonotypes were aligned to IMGT TRB V, D and J references with MiTCR v1.1. Only V-J combinations with frequency above 0.0001 were analysed, covering 98% to 99.2% of repertoires. A TCR clonal expansion and chaos score per V-J combination was defined as the ratio of F50 clonal expansion to chaos observed in the TCRdist matrix. Welch's t-statistics and random forest were used to narrow the features down to approximately twelve V-J combinations, which were then fed into a naive Bayes classifier. The Morisita-Horn index was used to measure how similar the thyroid and blood repertoires were. TCRdb reran the public reads through fastp at Q25 and MiXCR, keeping productive beta chains. Identical CDR3 proteins give one entry, which carries the most common genes and DNA. These V and J calls rely on TCRdb rather than the paper's analysis. The sample records 200,000 to 300,000 distinct CDR3 sequences, 45% to 55% of which are singletons. Jointly, the top ten make up over 40% of the sample.

This sample stems from a study of Graves' ophthalmopathy and Graves' hyperthyroidism (dated by TCRdb to the late 2010s). In the study overall: Peripheral blood samples were taken at the time of initial diagnosis, before any treatment was given. TCR beta repertoire signatures were used to distinguish Graves' ophthalmopathy from Graves' hyperthyroidism and to predict progression to ophthalmopathy. In total, 135 blood samples were TCR-sequenced: 40 to 45 ophthalmopathy, some 72 hyperthyroidism and some 17 hyperthyroidism-to-ophthalmopathy patients. To explore V-J signatures distinguishing ophthalmopathy from hyperthyroidism, a discovery set of about a hundred patients (about 43 ophthalmopathy, 55 to 60 stable hyperthyroidism) was enrolled. An independent validation cohort was composed of 18 hyperthyroidism patients and some 16 patients who later progressed from hyperthyroidism to ophthalmopathy. In more than five hyperthyroidism patients, T-cell repertoires of thyroid tissue and blood were compared. Following sample collection, hyperthyroidism patients were given methimazole at a starting dose of 30 mg daily, and ophthalmopathy patients were given high-dose intravenous methylprednisolone. What the study reported, not specific to this receptor: Among expanded thyroid clonotypes with frequency above 0.001, most also showed up in blood, which suggests that blood repertoires may reflect the thyroid immune response. In cross-validation, the 13-signature model distinguished ophthalmopathy from stable hyperthyroidism with about 88% sensitivity and around 81% specificity, and in the test set the corresponding values were approximately 80% and 68%. No statistical method was used to set the sample size in advance, and the investigators knew which group each participant was assigned to. In validation, the model predicted ophthalmopathy progression with about 64% sensitivity and approximately 72% specificity; about a dozen predicted patients were CT-confirmed with GO in a median of about 7.1 months.

Ophthalmopathy patients had moderately to severely active disease, Clinical Activity Score of at least 3, NOSPECS grade of at least 4, and disease duration under 3 months. Patients with other autoimmune diseases, uncontrolled infections, pregnancy or lactation were excluded. Diagnosis was based on clinical symptoms, serum thyroxine, TRAb, thyroid ultrasound and orbital computed tomography. PBMCs were isolated from 7.5 to 10 ml of fresh peripheral blood by Ficoll-Paque density gradient centrifugation. Trizol reagent was used to extract the total RNA, and its quality was then checked on an Agilent 2100 Bioanalyzer. V is reduced by 6 bases and J by 4 bases, leaving a spacing of 12 bases between them. The germline V gene provides CDR1 MNHNS and CDR2 SASEGT. Taken from cysteine to phenylalanine, the CDR3 has 13 residues. Here the CDR3 DNA is all that survives: 39 bases in frame from base 1.

The TCR was taken from an adult man with Graves' ophthalmopathy. The chain links TRBV6-1 with TRBJ1-1; a tentative D call is TRBD1 (6 bases match). The specimen was peripheral blood. The CDR3 in this case is CASSLGGVTEAFF. The DNA is TGTGCCAGCAGCTTAGGGGGAGTCACTGAAGCTTTCTTT.